Below are 32 T cell receptor beta chains sequenced from a single sample in a study of cytomegalovirus exposure and HLA in healthy donors. The PCR contained 60 Vbeta and 13 Jbeta primers. Sequencing was performed with immunoSEQ multiplex PCR; in TCRdb, only in-frame clones are kept and a portion is missing. The profile shows roughly 200,000 clones, around 86% of them singletons. Sequenced material: PBMCs. These receptors all stem from a man aged 30-40 years in good health and CMV-seronegative.

The chain is built from TRBV7-2 and TRBJ2-2; the D is unclear. V lost 4 bases and J lost 3, with 3 bases in between. The CDR3 runs to 12 residues. The germline V gene encodes CDR1 SGHTA and CDR2 FQGNSA. The CDR3 protein is CASSSYTGELFF. CDR3 sequence (DNA): TGTGCCAGCAGCTCTTACACCGGGGAGCTGTTTTTT.

The chain recombines TRBV7-9 with TRBJ2-2; D gene unclear. CDR3 length equals 17 residues. The germline V gene has CDR1 SEHNR and CDR2 FQNEAQ (reference sequence). V was trimmed by 4 bases and J by 0 bases, leaving 15 bases between them. This CDR3 is CASSSWARHTNTGELFF. The DNA for the CDR3 is TGTGCCAGCAGCTCTTGGGCCCGGCACACGAACACCGGGGAGCTGTTTTTT. The variable domain in full, completed from reference TRBV7-9 and TRBJ2-2, reads DTGVSQNPRHKITKRGQNVTFRCDPISEHNRLYWYRQTLGQGPEFLTYFQNEAQLEKSRLLSDRFSAERPKGSFSTLEIQRTEQGDSAMYLCASSSWARHTNTGELFFGEGSRLTVL.

The chain has TRBV2 and TRBJ1-5; TRBD1 aligns across 7 bases. The germline V gene has CDR1 SNHLY and CDR2 FYNNEI. The ends lost 5 bases at V and 0 bases at J; junction bases unmatched: 7. The CDR3 loop spans 16 amino acids. The CDR3 loop reads CASSPWDRGSNQPQHF. The CDR3 region has the DNA TGTGCCAGCAGTCCGTGGGACAGAGGTAGCAATCAGCCCCAGCATTTT.

This sequence joins TRBV7-2 and TRBJ2-5; TRBD1 agrees at 9 bases. With the DNA end fitting TRBJ2-7 better, the J assignment may be wrong. CDR3 size: 15 residues. Germline CDR1 reads SGHTA; CDR2 reads FQGNSA. CDR3 residues: CASSFNRDRAYEQYF. In nucleotides, the CDR3 is TGTGCCAGCAGCTTTAACCGGGACAGGGCTTACGAGCAGTACTTC.

This clone was detected only once. The V and J genes are TRBV7-9 and TRBJ2-6; TRBD1 matches 8 bases. Trimming cost V 3 bases and J 0 bases; bases outside gene matches: 4. The CDR3 is 17 residues long. Looked up from germline, CDR1 is SEHNR and CDR2 is FQNEAQ (reference sequence). The CDR3 here is CASSLGQAASGANVLTF. The CDR3 DNA follows: TGTGCCAGCAGCTTGGGACAGGCGGCCTCTGGGGCCAACGTCCTGACTTTC.

The rearrangement joins TRBV7-2 to TRBJ1-6, with TRBD1 matching over 7 bases. The germline CDR1 and CDR2 sequences are SGHTA and FQGNSA. The CDR3 runs 15 residues. Losses at the gene ends were 5 bases for V and 7 bases for J; bases not matched to a gene: 8. For the CDR3, the DNA is TGTGCCAGCAGCCTAAGCGGACAGGCCAATTCACCCCTCCACTTT. This codes for CASSLSGQANSPLHF. Filled out from reference TRBV7-2 and TRBJ1-6, the complete variable domain reads GAGVSQSPSNKVTEKGKDVELRCDPISGHTALYWYRQSLGQGLEFLIYFQGNSAPDKSGLPSDRFSAERTGGSVSTLTIQRTQQEDSAVYLCASSLSGQANSPLHFGNGTRLTVT.

The chain recombines TRBV19 with TRBJ1-1; TRBD1 matches at 7 bases. Germline-derived CDR1 and CDR2 are LNHDA and SQIVND (reference sequence). The CDR3 runs 15 residues. The ends lost 3 bases at V and 4 bases at J; junction bases unmatched: 8. The CDR3 sequence: CASSITGTAGTEAFF. The CDR3 DNA sequence: TGTGCCAGTAGTATCACCGGGACAGCCGGCACTGAAGCTTTCTTT.

V gene TRBV13 combines with J gene TRBJ1-5; D gene unclear. The CDR3 extends over 14 amino acids. Germline values: CDR1 PRHDT, CDR2 FYEKMQ (reference sequence). The V end was cut by 4 bases, the J end by 4 bases, with 11 bases between. The chain's CDR3 is CASSSYGGNQPQHF. CDR3 in DNA: TGTGCCAGCAGCTCCTACGGAGGTAATCAGCCCCAGCATTTT.

The chain joins TRBV2 to TRBJ2-1, with D maybe TRBD1 (6 bases). CDR1 and CDR2 from the germline V gene are SNHLY and FYNNEI. The CDR3 consists of 14 residues. Trimming stripped 7 bases from V and 6 bases from J, with 16 bases between. DNA for the CDR3: TGTGCCAGCACCCCCCTCAGGGGAATCAATGAGCAGTTCTTC. Protein product: CASTPLRGINEQFF.

The V call is TRBV29-1, the J call TRBJ2-1; D remains unclear. The CDR3 contains 14 residues. From germline, CDR1 is SQVTM and CDR2 ANQGSEA. V lost 6 bases, J lost 1 base, and 13 bases lay in between. CDR3 sequence reads: CSVRPADSYNEQFF. The CDR3 nucleotides are TGCAGCGTGCGGCCGGCGGATTCCTACAATGAGCAGTTCTTC.

This chain joins TRBV27 and TRBJ1-1, with TRBD1 matching over 10 bases. This CDR3 comprises 18 residues. V lost 4 bases to trimming and J lost 3 bases; unmatched junction nucleotides: 14. The germline gives CDR1 MNHEY, CDR2 SMNVEV (reference sequence). This chain's CDR3 is CASSSLWTGGIGDTEAFF. DNA of the CDR3: TGTGCCAGCAGTTCCCTTTGGACAGGGGGAATTGGGGACACTGAAGCTTTCTTT.

The chain joins TRBV7-2 to TRBJ2-7; TRBD2 aligns across 8 bases. In germline, CDR1 is SGHTA, CDR2 FQGNSA. The CDR3 spans 16 residues. The V segment lost 1 base and the J segment 2 bases; nucleotides outside the gene matches: 7. CDR3 region: CASSLGPPGGPYEQYF. CDR3 coding DNA: TGTGCCAGCAGCTTAGGTCCGCCGGGGGGGCCCTACGAGCAGTACTTC.

The rearrangement links TRBV7-9 to TRBJ1-6; D remains unclear. Trimming removed 3 bases at V and 0 bases at J, with 12 bases between. Germline V CDR1 and CDR2: SEHNR, FQNEAQ (reference sequence). CDR3 length equals 17 residues. The CDR3 loop reads CASSLGSLSSYNSPLHF. The CDR3 DNA reads as TGTGCCAGCAGCTTGGGCAGCCTGAGCTCCTATAATTCACCCCTCCACTTT. The full variable domain, with the rest looked up from reference TRBV7-9 and TRBJ1-6, is DTGVSQNPRHKITKRGQNVTFRCDPISEHNRLYWYRQTLGQGPEFLTYFQNEAQLEKSRLLSDRFSAERPKGSFSTLEIQRTEQGDSAMYLCASSLGSLSSYNSPLHFGNGTRLTVT.

This chain uses TRBV7-6 with TRBJ2-5, with D perhaps matching TRBD2 (6 bases). The CDR3 extends over 17 amino acids. Germline CDR1 SGHVS, CDR2 FNYEAQ. V was cut by 2 bases and J by 5 bases, with 21 bases left in between. DNA of the CDR3: TGTGCCAGCAGCTTATTAACTAGTCGGGACTTGGGGGAGACCCAGTACTTC. This codes for CASSLLTSRDLGETQYF.

This chain joins TRBV11-3 and TRBJ2-7, with no clear D. Between the trimmed V and J ends, which lost 0 bases and 5 bases, there was a span of 5 bases. The CDR3 covers 12 residues. Per the germline V gene, CDR1 is SGHNT and CDR2 is YENEEA. DNA for the CDR3: TGTGCCAGCAGCTTAGACCCGGACGAGCAGTACTTC. It translates to CASSLDPDEQYF. The full variable domain, its missing parts supplied by reference TRBV11-3 and TRBJ2-7, is EAGVVQSPRYKIIEKKQPVAFWCNPISGHNTLYWYLQNLGQGPELLIRYENEEAVDDSQLPKDRFSAERLKGVDSTLKIQPAELGDSAVYLCASSLDPDEQYFGPGTRLTVT.

This rearrangement joins TRBV14 to TRBJ1-2; D call uncertain. Trimming stripped 2 bases from V and 5 bases from J, with 9 bases between. The CDR3 totals 13 residues. CDR1 is SGHDN and CDR2 is FVKESK in the germline V gene. In DNA, the CDR3 is TGTGCCAGCAGCCAATTATCCGCGTATGGCTACACCTTC. Protein: CASSQLSAYGYTF.

This chain joins TRBV6-5 and TRBJ1-2; TRBD1 is a possible D gene (6 bases). The CDR3 has 13 amino acids. Per germline, CDR1 MNHEY and CDR2 SVGAGI. V gave up 5 bases and J gave up 3 bases, with 10 bases separating them. In DNA form, the CDR3 reads TGTGCCAGCAGTCTTACAGGGTACTATGGCTACACCTTC. This encodes CASSLTGYYGYTF.

The V gene is TRBV7-6, the J gene TRBJ2-7, with D possibly being TRBD1 (6 bases). Trimming took 5 bases from V and 7 from J, leaving 12 bases between them. The germline V gene has CDR1 SGHVS and CDR2 FNYEAQ. The CDR3 spans 12 residues. CDR3 bases: TGTGCCAGCAGCGAAGGGACAACAGAGCAGTACTTC. Its protein product is CASSEGTTEQYF.

The rearrangement joins TRBV2 to TRBJ1-1; unclear D gene. The CDR3 has 15 amino acids. The V gene lost 5 bases and the J gene lost 8 bases, with 21 bases spanning the gap. CDR1 SNHLY and CDR2 FYNNEI come from the germline V gene. The CDR3 protein is CASSRYRDRSVEAFF. The CDR3 region has the DNA TGTGCCAGCAGTCGATACCGGGATAGGTCAGTCGAAGCTTTCTTT.

V is TRBV5-1 and J is TRBJ2-7; 8 nucleotides align to TRBD2. Germline CDR1 reads SGHRS; CDR2 reads YFSETQ. CDR3 size: 14 residues. V shed 4 bases, J shed 4 bases, and the junction held 7 bases outside the gene matches. CDR3 sequence: CASSASGSLYEQYF. The CDR3 DNA reads TGCGCCAGCAGCGCCAGCGGGAGCTTATACGAGCAGTACTTC.

A remark on this clone: The junction departs from germline at one end; a sequencing error may be responsible. The chain is built from TRBV2 and TRBJ2-6, with a weak D call TRBD1 (5 bases). Germline CDR1 and CDR2: SNHLY and FYNNEI. The CDR3 totals 15 residues. For the CDR3, the DNA is TGTGCCAGCAGTCAGGAAGGGTCTGGGGCCAACGGCCTGACTTTC. This sequence encodes CASSQEGSGANGLTF.

V usage is TRBV7-2 and J usage is TRBJ2-7; no clear D gene. CDR1 is SGHTA and CDR2 is FQGNSA in the germline V gene. This CDR3 contains 14 residues. With 2 bases removed from V and 4 bases from J, the gap between germline ends came to 12 bases. CDR3 sequence (DNA): TGTGCCAGCAGCTTACATAACAGAAAATACGAGCAGTACTTC. Translating gives CASSLHNRKYEQYF. The full variable domain, rest sourced from reference TRBV7-2 and TRBJ2-7, is GAGVSQSPSNKVTEKGKDVELRCDPISGHTALYWYRQSLGQGLEFLIYFQGNSAPDKSGLPSDRFSAERTGGSVSTLTIQRTQQEDSAVYLCASSLHNRKYEQYFGPGTRLTVT.

The chain links TRBV5-1 to TRBJ2-3; 7 nucleotides line up with TRBD2. CDR3 length: 15 residues. Looked up from germline, CDR1 is SGHRS and CDR2 is YFSETQ. Trimming removed 3 bases from V and 2 bases from J; junction bases left unmatched: 6. Written as DNA, the CDR3 is TGCGCCAGCAGCTCGGAAGGACTAGACACAGATACGCAGTATTTT. Amino acid sequence: CASSSEGLDTDTQYF.

This clone has more than one count but fewer than ten. The gene calls are TRBV28 and TRBJ1-1; D uncertain. V was trimmed by 10 bases and J by 6 bases, leaving 21 bases between them. CDR1 is MDHEN, CDR2 SYDVKM, per germline. The CDR3 is 14 residues long. The CDR3: CATGGRSPVAEAFF. CDR3 coding DNA: TGTGCCACCGGTGGGCGCAGCCCGGTGGCTGAAGCTTTCTTT.

The gene calls are TRBV18 and TRBJ1-1, with 7 bases identical to TRBD1. This CDR3 is 15 amino acids long. The trim removed 2 bases at V and 11 bases at J, leaving 14 bases unmatched. Germline V lookup: CDR1 KGHSH, CDR2 LQKENI. The CDR3 coding sequence is TGTGCCAGCTCACCAGACATCGGGACAGACCAGCGGGCTTTCTTT. This codes for CASSPDIGTDQRAFF. The entire variable domain, with the rest obtained from reference TRBV18 and TRBJ1-1, is as follows: NAGVMQNPRHLVRRRGQEARLRCSPMKGHSHVYWYRQLPEEGLKFMVYLQKENIIDESGMPKERFSAEFPKEGPSILRIQQVVRGDSAAYFCASSPDIGTDQRAFFGQGTRLTVV.

V and J are TRBV11-3 and TRBJ2-1; 8 nucleotides line up with TRBD2. Trimming took 5 bases from V and 6 from J; bases not matched to a gene: 9. Germline V lookup: CDR1 SGHNT, CDR2 YENEEA. The CDR3 has 15 amino acids. The CDR3 nucleotides are TGTGCCAGCAGCAAGGGGGGGACTAGACCCAATGAGCAGTTCTTC. Protein: CASSKGGTRPNEQFF.

This clone has just one count. This chain links TRBV29-1 with TRBJ2-7, with 9 bases that match TRBD2. The length of the CDR3 is 13 residues. V was pared by 3 bases and J by 5 bases, with 5 bases of the junction left unmatched. Germline CDR1 is SQVTM and CDR2 is ANQGSEA. CDR3 amino acids: CSVEVAGVDEQYF. In DNA, the CDR3 is TGCAGCGTTGAGGTAGCGGGAGTTGACGAGCAGTACTTC.

The V and J genes are TRBV20-1 and TRBJ2-7; weak D call: TRBD2 (6 bases). V was cut by 6 bases and J by 5 bases, with 11 bases left in between. The CDR3 loop spans 11 amino acids. Germline loops: CDR1 DFQATT, CDR2 SNEGSKA (reference sequence). The CDR3 protein is CSAPTRNEQYF. The CDR3 region has the DNA TGCAGTGCCCCGACTAGGAACGAGCAGTACTTC.

The chain combines TRBV6-1 with TRBJ1-5; tentatively, D is TRBD1 (5 bases). The V end was cut by 7 bases, the J end by 7 bases, with 17 bases between. This CDR3 has 14 amino acids. Germline V lookup: CDR1 MNHNS, CDR2 SASEGT. The CDR3, as DNA: TGTGCCAGCATTCCGCAGGGCGACGACCAGCCCCAGCATTTT. Its translation: CASIPQGDDQPQHF.

The chain links TRBV5-8 to TRBJ1-5; no firm D call. The CDR3 consists of 14 residues. Looked up from germline, CDR1 is SGHTS and CDR2 is YDEGEE. V lost 4 bases, J lost 2 bases, and 10 bases lay in between. The CDR3 DNA reads TGTGCCAGCAGCCGGTTGTTGGGCAATCAGCCCCAGCATTTT. Amino acids: CASSRLLGNQPQHF.

This rearrangement joins TRBV6-1 to TRBJ2-7, with TRBD2 matching 7 bases. The CDR3 extends over 15 amino acids. Germline trimming cut 0 bases from V and 2 bases from J; bases unmatched to any gene: 4. CDR1 is MNHNS and CDR2 is SASEGT in the germline V gene. The CDR3 region is CASSEAWGGTYEQYF. CDR3 in DNA: TGTGCCAGCAGTGAAGCTTGGGGGGGGACCTACGAGCAGTACTTC.

The chain carries TRBV27 and TRBJ2-3; possibly TRBD1 for D (5 bases). V was trimmed by 8 bases and J by 6 bases, leaving 18 bases between them. In germline, CDR1 is MNHEY, CDR2 SMNVEV (reference sequence). This CDR3 has 14 residues. The CDR3 DNA reads TGTGCCAGCGCGAGACAGTCAGGTGTGGATACGCAGTATTTT. It specifies CASARQSGVDTQYF.